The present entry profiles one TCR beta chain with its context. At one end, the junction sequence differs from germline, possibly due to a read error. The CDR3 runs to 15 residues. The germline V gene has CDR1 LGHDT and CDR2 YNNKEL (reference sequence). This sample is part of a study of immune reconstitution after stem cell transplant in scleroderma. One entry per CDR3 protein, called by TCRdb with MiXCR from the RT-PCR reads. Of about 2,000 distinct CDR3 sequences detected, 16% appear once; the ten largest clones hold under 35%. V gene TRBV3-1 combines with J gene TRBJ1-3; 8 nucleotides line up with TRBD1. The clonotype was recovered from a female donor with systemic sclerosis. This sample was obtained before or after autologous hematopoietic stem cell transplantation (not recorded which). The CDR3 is CASSQVVGTGNAIYF. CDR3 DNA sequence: TGTGCCAGCAGCCAAGTCGTAGGGACAGGAAACGCCATATATTTT.